The 9 T cell receptor beta chains listed next were all sequenced from one sample in a study of shared clonotypes between healthy human individuals. Using immunoSEQ multiplex PCR, the repertoire was profiled, and TCRdb retains in-frame clones only, with some absent. The sample contains about 2 million clones, 85% to 95% of which appear only once. The sequenced material came from naive CD4+ T cells sorted from blood. Subset indicated: CD45RA+ positively selected. The origin of the receptors is a man younger than 30 in good health.

V usage is TRBV6-5 and J usage is TRBJ2-1, with 9 bases identical to TRBD1. CDR1 is MNHEY, CDR2 SVGAGI, per germline. After removal of 2 bases from V and 5 bases from J, the junction contained 4 bases not matched to a gene. CDR3 length equals 15 residues. CDR3 sequence: CASSYMGQGHNEQFF. The CDR3 DNA follows: TGTGCCAGCAGTTACATGGGACAGGGACACAATGAGCAGTTCTTC.

The rearrangement uses TRBV5-1 and TRBJ1-2; the match to TRBD1 covers 8 bases. Per the germline V gene, CDR1 is SGHRS and CDR2 is YFSETQ. The CDR3 extends over 14 amino acids. Germline trimming cut 4 bases from V and 4 bases from J; bases unmatched to any gene: 6. The CDR3 region has the DNA TGCGCCAGCAGCCCCACCGGGACAGGCTATGGCTACACCTTC. It encodes CASSPTGTGYGYTF.

The rearrangement joins TRBV5-4 to TRBJ1-1; D is undetermined. V was pared by 3 bases and J by 0 bases, with 6 bases between. Germline values: CDR1 SGHNT, CDR2 YYREEE (reference sequence). CDR3 size: 13 residues. In DNA, the CDR3 is TGTGCCAGCAGCTCCTTCATGAACACTGAAGCTTTCTTT. It codes for CASSSFMNTEAFF.

The V gene is TRBV29-1, the J gene TRBJ2-6; D remains ambiguous. The CDR3 consists of 15 residues. Germline CDR1 and CDR2: SQVTM and ANQGSEA. V shed 1 base and J shed 0 bases, with 7 bases lying between them. CDR3 bases: TGCAGCGTTGAAGTGGTTGGCTCTGGGGCCAACGTCCTGACTTTC. This codes for CSVEVVGSGANVLTF. Looking up the rest from reference TRBV29-1 and TRBJ2-6 gives the full variable domain: SAVISQKPSRDICQRGTSLTIQCQVDSQVTMMFWYRQQPGQSLTLIATANQGSEATYESGFVIDKFPISRPNLTFSTLTVSNMSPEDSSIYLCSVEVVGSGANVLTFGAGSRLTVL.

The rearrangement links TRBV30 to TRBJ1-5, with D perhaps TRBD1 (5 bases). The CDR3 sequence is 12 residues long. V was clipped by 4 bases and J by 5 bases, with 9 bases between them. CDR1 is GTSNPN, CDR2 SVGIG, per germline (reference sequence). In DNA, the CDR3 is TGTGCCTGGAACCTACAGGATCAGCCCCAGCATTTT. Translation gives CAWNLQDQPQHF. Full variable domain (remainder filled in from reference TRBV30 and TRBJ1-5): SQTIHQWPATLVQPVGSPLSLECTVEGTSNPNLYWYRQAAGRGLQLLFYSVGIGQISSEVPQNLSASRPQDRQFILSSKKLLLSDSGFYLCAWNLQDQPQHFGDGTRLSIL.

Concerning this clone itself: A much larger clone lies a single base off, so this may be a read error. The same CDR3 can be traced to other DNA sequences in this sample. The chain uses TRBV30 and TRBJ2-6; D gene ambiguous. The CDR3 sequence is 13 residues long. The germline CDR1 and CDR2 sequences are GTSNPN and SVGIG (reference sequence). With 2 bases removed from V and 1 base from J, the gap between germline ends came to 3 bases. The CDR3 nucleotides read TGTGCCTGGAGTTTTTCTGGGGCCAACGTCCTGACTTTC. Translation: CAWSFSGANVLTF.

The gene calls are TRBV2 and TRBJ1-6, with D possibly matching TRBD1 (6 bases). The CDR3 spans 16 residues. Germline-derived CDR1 and CDR2 are SNHLY and FYNNEI. The germline V and J ends were trimmed by 2 bases and 10 bases, with 18 bases remaining between them. This chain's CDR3 is CASSEWGDTLSSPLHF. CDR3 DNA sequence: TGTGCCAGCAGTGAATGGGGGGACACACTGTCGTCACCCCTCCACTTT.

The chain employs TRBV6-5 and TRBJ1-3; possibly TRBD1 for D (5 bases). Looked up from germline, CDR1 is MNHEY and CDR2 is SVGAGI. V was pared by 5 bases and J by 6 bases, with 14 bases between. The CDR3 extends over 14 amino acids. The CDR3 DNA sequence: TGTGCCAGCAGTCGACAGTTTGGGGAAAACACCATATATTTT. Its protein is CASSRQFGENTIYF.

Regarding this clone: Other DNA variants within this sample encode the same CDR3. The chain has TRBV9 and TRBJ2-7; D is undetermined. The germline V gene encodes CDR1 SGDLS and CDR2 YYNGEE. The CDR3 has 14 amino acids. Trimming removed 0 bases at V and 0 bases at J, with 7 bases between. In nucleotides, the CDR3 is TGTGCCAGCAGCGTAGGGCCTAGCTCCTACGAGCAGTACTTC. It specifies CASSVGPSSYEQYF.